This entry concerns a single T cell receptor beta chain. This clonotype showed up just a few times. No antigen is known for it. No base quality values were provided; no much bigger clone lies one nucleotide off. These data originate in a study of response to subunit inactivated influenza vaccine (dated by TCRdb to between 2017 and 2018). With regard to the full study: Deep quantitative T cell receptor repertoire profiling was used in the study to track responses to a trivalent subunit inactivated influenza vaccine. Study-wide findings and limitations: According to the authors, only a limited number of new T cells may be recruited by each seasonal influenza vaccination.

Library construction relied on RT-PCR. TCRdb shows the sequencer as Illumina HiSeq 2500. Using fastp trimming at Q25 and MiXCR clonotype assembly, TCRdb reanalyzed the public sequencing data and kept in-frame beta chains. CDR3 protein duplicates are merged, each entry listing the most common genes and DNA. Present in this sample are about 650,000 distinct CDR3 sequences, approximately 14% of which were seen just once. The ten largest clones take up around 10% of the sample. From V the trimming removes 2 bases and from J it removes 9 bases, while the gene matches leave 5 bases of the junction unaccounted for. The germline V gene (reference sequence) provides CDR1 LNHNV and CDR2 YYDKDF. The CDR3 sequence holds 15 residues, the cysteine and phenylalanine included. CDR3 DNA only is kept here, 45 bases in frame from base 1.

Sample: PBMCs from blood, taken less than 13 days after vaccination. This TCR was sampled from a man aged 45-65 years who received an inactivated influenza vaccine. Donor details come from another sample of the same person, matched by shared clones. This receptor chain uses TRBV15 and TRBJ1-6; 9 nucleotides in the junction match TRBD1. The CDR3 region: CATSRPDRGGSPLHF. In nucleotides, the sequence is TGTGCCACCAGCAGACCGGACAGGGGAGGTTCACCCCTCCACTTT. Extended through the reference TRBV15 and TRBJ1-6 proteins, this CDR3 yields the full variable domain: DAMVIQNPRYQVTQFGKPVTLSCSQTLNHNVMYWYQQKSSQAPKLLFHYYDKDFNNEADTPDNFQSRRPNTSFCFLDIRSPGLGDTAMYLCATSRPDRGGSPLHFGNGTRLTVT.